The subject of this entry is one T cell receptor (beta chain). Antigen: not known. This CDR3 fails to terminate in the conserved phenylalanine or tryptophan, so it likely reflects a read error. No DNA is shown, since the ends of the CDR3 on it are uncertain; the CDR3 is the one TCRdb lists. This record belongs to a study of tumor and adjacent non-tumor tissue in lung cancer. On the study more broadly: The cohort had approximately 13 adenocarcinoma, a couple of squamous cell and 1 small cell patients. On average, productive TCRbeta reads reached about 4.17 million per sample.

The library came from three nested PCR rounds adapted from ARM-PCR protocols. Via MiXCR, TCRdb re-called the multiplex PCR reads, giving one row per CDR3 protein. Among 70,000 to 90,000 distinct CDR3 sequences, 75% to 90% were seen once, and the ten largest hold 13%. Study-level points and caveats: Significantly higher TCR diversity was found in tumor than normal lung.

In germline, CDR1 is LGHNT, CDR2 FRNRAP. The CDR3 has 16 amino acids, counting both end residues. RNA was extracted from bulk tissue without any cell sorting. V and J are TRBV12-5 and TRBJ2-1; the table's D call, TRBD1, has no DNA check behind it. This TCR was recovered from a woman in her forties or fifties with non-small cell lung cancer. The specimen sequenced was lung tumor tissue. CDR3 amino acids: CASGLATRTGNNEQII.